The rows below give T cell receptor beta chains drawn from one sample of a study of T cells expressing NK-cell markers. Using the 5' RACE reads, TCRdb records one entry per CDR3 protein without DNA. The sample yields around 550,000 distinct CDR3 sequences, of which the top ten take up approximately 3.6%. Specimen: blood T cells: a sorted CD56 or NKG2C T cell subset, CD4+ or CD8+ T cells, or bulk PBMC T cells (not recorded which). These receptor sequences come from a young man in good health. The CDR3 runs from the conserved cysteine through the conserved F or W.

CDR3: CASTSSRAVTEAFF
J: TRBJ1-1
V: TRBV12-3/TRBV12-4

CDR3: CASSPSGGPQHF
J: TRBJ1-5
V: TRBV5-6

CDR3: CASSYSIGLAGTETQYF
J: TRBJ2-5
V: TRBV6-5

CDR3: CAIGGRGETQYF
J: TRBJ2-5
V: TRBV10-3

CDR3: CSAQRERDEQYF
J: TRBJ2-7
V: TRBV20-1

CDR3: CASSPLGGRANQETQYF
J: TRBJ2-5
V: TRBV4-2

CDR3: CASRFTNTQYF
J: TRBJ2-3
V: TRBV11-2

CDR3: CASSLGRRQGATYGYTF
J: TRBJ1-2
V: TRBV5-1

CDR3: CASSFGTRFYEQYF
J: TRBJ2-7
V: TRBV7-2

CDR3: CASSQVGQGVDGYTF
J: TRBJ1-2
V: TRBV3-1

CDR3: CSFGQGNYNEQFF
J: TRBJ2-1
V: TRBV29-1

CDR3: CASSPRAGREQPQHF
J: TRBJ1-5
V: TRBV12-3/TRBV12-4

CDR3: CASSGGIRQYF
J: TRBJ2-7
V: TRBV12-3/TRBV12-4

CDR3: CAMSASGKGSYNEQFF
J: TRBJ2-1
V: TRBV10-3

CDR3: CASSSSGSWDTQYF
J: TRBJ2-3
V: TRBV7-3

CDR3: CASSSGGVPQPQHF
J: TRBJ1-5
V: TRBV6-2/TRBV6-3

CDR3: CASSFRDKPNYGYTF
J: TRBJ1-2
V: TRBV7-9

CDR3: CASSLAQYGQNEQFF
J: TRBJ2-1
V: TRBV12-3/TRBV12-4

CDR3: CASSMDPTGTNTGELFF
J: TRBJ2-2
V: TRBV7-3

CDR3: CSVEETRRGTIYNEQFF
J: TRBJ2-1
V: TRBV29-1

CDR3: CASSVGWAEKTEAFF
J: TRBJ1-1
V: TRBV9

CDR3: CASSRPVSEQYF
J: TRBJ2-7
V: TRBV6-2/TRBV6-3

CDR3: CASSKGSGFSNQPQHF
J: TRBJ1-5
V: TRBV21-1

CDR3: CATSVVSGSYNEQFF
J: TRBJ2-1
V: TRBV24-1

CDR3: CASSQTSGTYNEQFF
J: TRBJ2-1
V: TRBV7-2

CDR3: CASSLLAGAGEQFF
J: TRBJ2-1
V: TRBV6-2/TRBV6-3

CDR3: CASKTAGTTDTQYF
J: TRBJ2-3
V: TRBV25-1

CDR3: CASSLIQGGYGYTF
J: TRBJ1-2
V: TRBV5-1

CDR3: CASSERDIPYQPQHF
J: TRBJ1-5
V: TRBV6-1

CDR3: CASSQPTSDSYNEQFF
J: TRBJ2-1
V: TRBV14

CDR3: CASSTAGTNYGYTF
J: TRBJ1-2
V: TRBV6-1

CDR3: CAWSRGQGANEQFF
J: TRBJ2-1
V: TRBV30

CDR3: CASSFGQYTDTQYF
J: TRBJ2-3
V: TRBV7-8

CDR3: CASNTAANTEAFF
J: TRBJ1-1
V: TRBV6-5

CDR3: CASSPTGQGYGEQYF
J: TRBJ2-7
V: TRBV12-3/TRBV12-4

CDR3: CSVYGDRDYNEQFF
J: TRBJ2-1
V: TRBV29-1

CDR3: CASSVETGSEQFF
J: TRBJ2-1
V: TRBV9

CDR3: CASSEARTDTQYF
J: TRBJ2-3
V: TRBV10-1

CDR3: CASTSQANQPQHF
J: TRBJ1-5
V: TRBV12-3/TRBV12-4

CDR3: CSARVEGQETQYF
J: TRBJ2-5
V: TRBV20-1

CDR3: CASNTGTRVFYEQYF
J: TRBJ2-7
V: TRBV6-1

CDR3: CASSLARQLNDEQFF
J: TRBJ2-1
V: TRBV12-3/TRBV12-4

CDR3: CASSPPSRDRIQYF
J: TRBJ2-4
V: TRBV18

CDR3: CASSPQLTLGELFF
J: TRBJ2-2
V: TRBV4-2

CDR3: CAISEQGARGDTQYF
J: TRBJ2-3
V: TRBV10-3

CDR3: CASSPFQGSNQPQHF
J: TRBJ1-5
V: TRBV7-6

CDR3: CASSPKLSAEQYF
J: TRBJ2-7
V: TRBV18

CDR3: CATSPRTQRAGELFF
J: TRBJ2-2
V: TRBV15